This T cell receptor (beta chain) is from a study of glioma-infiltrating T cells after dendritic cell vaccination. Germline CDR1 MNHEY, CDR2 SMNVEV (reference sequence). V was pared by 6 bases and J by 8 bases, with 10 bases of the junction left unmatched. The CDR3 extends over 14 amino acids. Only in-frame clones appear in the TCRdb table, and some are missing; sequencing was by immunoSEQ multiplex PCR. The sample holds approximately 90,000 clones, 70% to 90% seen once. Time point specified: after dendritic cell vaccination, including at tumor progression/relapse. This TCR derives from a human donor with glioblastoma. V and J are TRBV27 and TRBJ1-2, with 9 bases matching TRBD1. The sample here was blood, taken after dendritic cell vaccination. In nucleotides, the CDR3 is TGTGCCAGCAGGGTACAGGGACAGGGTGGAGGCTACACCTTC. Its translation: CASRVQGQGGGYTF.